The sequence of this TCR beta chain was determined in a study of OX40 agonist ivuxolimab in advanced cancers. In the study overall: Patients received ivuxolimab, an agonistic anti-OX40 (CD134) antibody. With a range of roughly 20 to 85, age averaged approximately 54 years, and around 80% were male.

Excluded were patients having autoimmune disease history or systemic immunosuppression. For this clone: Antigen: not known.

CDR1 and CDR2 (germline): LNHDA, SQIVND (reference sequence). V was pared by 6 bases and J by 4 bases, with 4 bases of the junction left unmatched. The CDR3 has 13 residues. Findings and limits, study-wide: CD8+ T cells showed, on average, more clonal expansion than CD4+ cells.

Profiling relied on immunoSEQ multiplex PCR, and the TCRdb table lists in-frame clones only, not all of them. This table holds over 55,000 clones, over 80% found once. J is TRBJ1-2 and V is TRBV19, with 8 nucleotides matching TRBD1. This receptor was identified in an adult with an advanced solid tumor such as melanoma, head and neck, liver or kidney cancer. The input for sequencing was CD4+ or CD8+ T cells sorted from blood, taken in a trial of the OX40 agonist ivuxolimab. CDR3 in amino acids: CASSQDRGYGYTF. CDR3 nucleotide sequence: TGTGCCAGTAGCCAAGACAGGGGCTATGGCTACACCTTC.